The rows below give T cell receptor beta chains drawn from one sample of a study of blood T cell repertoires in COVID-19. Clones were sequenced by immunoSEQ multiplex PCR, and TCRdb holds only the in-frame ones, with some missing. The sample includes tens of thousands of clones, approximately 84% of them seen just once. The sample comprised peripheral blood. These receptors all come from a human donor in a cohort sampled during active COVID-19. Both conserved end residues are part of each CDR3. A D gene is named only where the DNA matches it firmly. Some rows have no size entry. The others give once, few or many, or a class for an expanded clone.

abundance: few
d_gene: TRBD1
j_gene: TRBJ1-6
v_gene: TRBV4-1
CDR3aa: CASSQVGTGELNSPLHF
CDR3nt: TGCGCCAGCAGCCAAGTTGGGACAGGGGAACTTAATTCACCCCTCCACTTT

abundance: -
d_gene: -
j_gene: TRBJ2-5
v_gene: TRBV15
CDR3aa: CATTYGYQETQYF
CDR3nt: TGTGCCACTACTTACGGGTATCAAGAGACCCAGTACTTC

abundance: -
d_gene: TRBD2
j_gene: TRBJ2-2
v_gene: TRBV5-1
CDR3aa: CASSLPSGAQGGELFF
CDR3nt: TGCGCCAGCAGCTTGCCGAGCGGGGCCCAGGGCGGGGAGCTGTTTTTT

abundance: -
d_gene: -
j_gene: TRBJ2-5
v_gene: TRBV19
CDR3aa: CASSMALAKMGETQYF
CDR3nt: TGTGCCAGTAGTATGGCTCTAGCCAAGATGGGAGAGACCCAGTACTTC

abundance: -
d_gene: TRBD2
j_gene: TRBJ2-5
v_gene: TRBV5-4
CDR3aa: CASSLEISGAETQYF
CDR3nt: TGTGCCAGCAGCTTGGAGATTAGCGGGGCCGAGACCCAGTACTTC

abundance: -
d_gene: -
j_gene: TRBJ2-5
v_gene: TRBV29-1
CDR3aa: CSVPRGEETQYF
CDR3nt: TGCAGCGTTCCCAGGGGGGAAGAGACCCAGTACTTC

abundance: -
d_gene: TRBD1
j_gene: TRBJ1-4
v_gene: TRBV29-1
CDR3aa: CSVEETGNEKLFF
CDR3nt: TGCAGCGTTGAGGAGACAGGGAATGAAAAACTGTTTTTT

abundance: -
d_gene: TRBD1
j_gene: TRBJ1-2
v_gene: TRBV27
CDR3aa: CASWDRGNYGYTF
CDR3nt: TGTGCCTCATGGGACAGGGGAAACTATGGCTACACCTTC

abundance: few
d_gene: -
j_gene: TRBJ1-6
v_gene: TRBV7-2
CDR3aa: CASSPRRGGSPLHF
CDR3nt: TGTGCCAGCAGCCCCCGAAGGGGTGGATCACCCCTCCACTTT

abundance: -
d_gene: -
j_gene: TRBJ1-6
v_gene: TRBV7-3
CDR3aa: CASSLMTITLKYSRQHLDSPLHF
CDR3nt: TGTGCCAGCAGCTTAATGACAATTACCTTAAAGTATAGCCGACAGCATTTAGATTCACCCCTCCACTTT

abundance: -
d_gene: -
j_gene: TRBJ2-2
v_gene: TRBV5-6
CDR3aa: CASSQMNGELFF
CDR3nt: TGTGCCAGCAGCCAGATGAACGGGGAGCTGTTTTTT

abundance: -
d_gene: -
j_gene: TRBJ2-7
v_gene: TRBV9
CDR3aa: CASSVGGSYEQYF
CDR3nt: TGTGCCAGCAGCGTCGGCGGGTCCTACGAGCAGTACTTC